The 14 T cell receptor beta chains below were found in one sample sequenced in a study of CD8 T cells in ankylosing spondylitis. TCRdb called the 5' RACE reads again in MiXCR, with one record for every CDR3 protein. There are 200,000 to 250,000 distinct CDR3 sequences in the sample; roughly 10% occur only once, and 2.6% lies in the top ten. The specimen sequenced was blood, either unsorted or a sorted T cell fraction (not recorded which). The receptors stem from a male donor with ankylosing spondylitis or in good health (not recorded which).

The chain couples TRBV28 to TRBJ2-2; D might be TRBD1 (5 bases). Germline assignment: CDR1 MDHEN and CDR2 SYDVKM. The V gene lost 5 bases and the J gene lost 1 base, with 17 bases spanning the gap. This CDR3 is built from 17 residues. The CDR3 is CASSLPRVLLNTGELFF. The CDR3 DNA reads TGTGCCAGCAGTCTACCCAGGGTTTTGTTGAACACCGGGGAGCTGTTTTTT. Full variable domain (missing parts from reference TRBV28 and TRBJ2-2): DVKVTQSSRYLVKRTGEKVFLECVQDMDHENMFWYRQDPGLGLRLIYFSYDVKMKEKGDIPEGYSVSREKKERFSLILESASTNQTSMYLCASSLPRVLLNTGELFFGEGSRLTVL.

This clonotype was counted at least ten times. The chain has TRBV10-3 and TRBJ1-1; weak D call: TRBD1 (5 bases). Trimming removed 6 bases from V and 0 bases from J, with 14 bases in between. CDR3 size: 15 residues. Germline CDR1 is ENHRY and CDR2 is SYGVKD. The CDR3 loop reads CAIRGRDSMNTEAFF. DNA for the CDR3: TGTGCCATCAGAGGCAGGGATTCTATGAACACTGAAGCTTTCTTT.

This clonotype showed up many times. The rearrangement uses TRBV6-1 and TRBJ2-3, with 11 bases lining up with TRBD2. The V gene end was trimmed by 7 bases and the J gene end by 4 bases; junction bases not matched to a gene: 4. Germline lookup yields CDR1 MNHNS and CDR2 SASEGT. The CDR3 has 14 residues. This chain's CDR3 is CASTGLAGPDTQYF. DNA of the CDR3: TGTGCCAGCACAGGACTAGCGGGCCCAGATACGCAGTATTTT.

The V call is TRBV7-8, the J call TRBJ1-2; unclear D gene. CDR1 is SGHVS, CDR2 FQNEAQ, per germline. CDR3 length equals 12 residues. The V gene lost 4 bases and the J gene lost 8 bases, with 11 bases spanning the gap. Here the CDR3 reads CASSSGPVGYTF. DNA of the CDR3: TGTGCCAGCAGCTCGGGTCCCGTCGGCTACACCTTC.

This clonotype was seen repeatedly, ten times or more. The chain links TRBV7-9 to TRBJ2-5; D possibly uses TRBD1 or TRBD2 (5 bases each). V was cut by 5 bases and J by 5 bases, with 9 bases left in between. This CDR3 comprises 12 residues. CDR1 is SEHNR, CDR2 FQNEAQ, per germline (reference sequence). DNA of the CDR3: TGTGCCAGCAGCCGGGACGGGGAGACCCAGTACTTC. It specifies CASSRDGETQYF.

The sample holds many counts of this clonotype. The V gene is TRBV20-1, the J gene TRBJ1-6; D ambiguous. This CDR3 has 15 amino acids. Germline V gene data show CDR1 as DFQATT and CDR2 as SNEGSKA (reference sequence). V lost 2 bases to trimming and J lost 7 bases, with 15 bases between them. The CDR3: CSARTEQSNNSPLHF. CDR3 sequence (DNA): TGCAGTGCTAGAACGGAACAGTCGAACAATTCACCCCTCCACTTT.

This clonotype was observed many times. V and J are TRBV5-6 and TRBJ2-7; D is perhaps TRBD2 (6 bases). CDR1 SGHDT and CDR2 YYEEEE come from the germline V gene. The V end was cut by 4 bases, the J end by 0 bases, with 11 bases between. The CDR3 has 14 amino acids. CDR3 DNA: TGTGCCAGCAGCAAGGCGGGAAGCTCCTACGAGCAGTACTTC. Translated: CASSKAGSSYEQYF.

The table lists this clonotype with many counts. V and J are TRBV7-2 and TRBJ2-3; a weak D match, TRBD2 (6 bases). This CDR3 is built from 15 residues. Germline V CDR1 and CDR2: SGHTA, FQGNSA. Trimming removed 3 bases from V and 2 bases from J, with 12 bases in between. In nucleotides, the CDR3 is TGTGCCAGCAGCTTTAAGGGAGGATTCACAGATACGCAGTATTTT. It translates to CASSFKGGFTDTQYF.

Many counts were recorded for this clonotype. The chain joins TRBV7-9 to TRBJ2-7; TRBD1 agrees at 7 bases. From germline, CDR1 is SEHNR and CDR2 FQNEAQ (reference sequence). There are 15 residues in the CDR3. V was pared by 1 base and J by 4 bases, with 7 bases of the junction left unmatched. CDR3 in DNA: TGTGCCAGCAGCTTAGAAGGGACAGCACCGTACGAGCAGTACTTC. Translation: CASSLEGTAPYEQYF.

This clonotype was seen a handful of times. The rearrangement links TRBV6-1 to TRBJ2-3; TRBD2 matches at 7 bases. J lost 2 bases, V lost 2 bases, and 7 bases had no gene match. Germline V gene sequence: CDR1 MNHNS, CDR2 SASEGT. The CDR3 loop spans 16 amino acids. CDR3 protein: CASSEWGGGITDTQYF. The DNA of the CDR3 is TGTGCCAGCAGTGAATGGGGGGGGGGGATCACAGATACGCAGTATTTT.

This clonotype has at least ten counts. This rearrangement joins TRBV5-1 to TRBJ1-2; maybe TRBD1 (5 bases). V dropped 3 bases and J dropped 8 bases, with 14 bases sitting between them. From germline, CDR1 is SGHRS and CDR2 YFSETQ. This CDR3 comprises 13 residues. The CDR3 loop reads CASSSDSRGGYTF. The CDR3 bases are TGCGCCAGCAGCTCCGACAGCCGGGGGGGCTACACCTTC.

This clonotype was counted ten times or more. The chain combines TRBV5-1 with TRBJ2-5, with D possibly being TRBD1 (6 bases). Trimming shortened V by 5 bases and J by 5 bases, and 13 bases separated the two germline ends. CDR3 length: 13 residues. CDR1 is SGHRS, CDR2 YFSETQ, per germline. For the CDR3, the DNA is TGCGCCAGCAGTCGACAGGCTTGGGAGACCCAGTACTTC. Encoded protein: CASSRQAWETQYF. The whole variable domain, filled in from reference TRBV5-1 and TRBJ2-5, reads KAGVTQTPRYLIKTRGQQVTLSCSPISGHRSVSWYQQTPGQGLQFLFEYFSETQRNKGNFPGRFSGRQFSNSRSEMNVSTLELGDSALYLCASSRQAWETQYFGPGTRLLVL.

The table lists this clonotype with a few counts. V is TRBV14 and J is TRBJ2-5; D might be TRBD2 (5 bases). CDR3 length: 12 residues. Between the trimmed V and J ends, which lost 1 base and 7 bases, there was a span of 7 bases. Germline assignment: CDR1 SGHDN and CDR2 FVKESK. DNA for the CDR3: TGTGCCAGCAGCCAAGGGACTGGGACCCAGTACTTC. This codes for CASSQGTGTQYF.

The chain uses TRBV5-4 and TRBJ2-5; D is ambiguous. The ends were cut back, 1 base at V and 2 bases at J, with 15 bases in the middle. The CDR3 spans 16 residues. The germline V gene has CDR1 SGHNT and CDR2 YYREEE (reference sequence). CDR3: CASSLSGSVEQETQYF. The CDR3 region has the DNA TGTGCCAGCAGCTTGTCAGGAAGTGTGGAGCAAGAGACCCAGTACTTC.